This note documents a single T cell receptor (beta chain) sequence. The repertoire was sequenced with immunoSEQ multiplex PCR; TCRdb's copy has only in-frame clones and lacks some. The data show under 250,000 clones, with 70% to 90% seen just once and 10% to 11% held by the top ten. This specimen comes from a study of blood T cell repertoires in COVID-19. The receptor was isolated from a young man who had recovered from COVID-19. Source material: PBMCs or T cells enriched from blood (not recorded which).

CDR3 bases: TGTGCCAGCAGCTGGGGGGACAGGGGGCTTCAAGAGACCCAGTACTTC. Its protein product is CASSWGDRGLQETQYF. The V call is TRBV7-9, the J call TRBJ2-5; 12 bases match TRBD1. There are 16 residues in the CDR3. After removal of 4 bases from V and 2 bases from J, the junction contained 5 bases not matched to a gene. Looked up from germline, CDR1 is SEHNR and CDR2 is FQNEAQ (reference sequence).